The T cell receptor beta chain under discussion was sequenced for a study of CD8 T cells in Susac syndrome. Random hexamers served to reverse transcribe roughly 0.45 to 1 ug RNA. TCRdb reprocessed the immunoSEQ multiplex PCR reads via MiXCR and lists one record per CDR3 protein. The table lists tens of thousands of distinct CDR3 sequences, about 95% of them singletons. J was trimmed by 3 bases and V by 0 bases; bases with no gene match: 12. Germline V CDR1 and CDR2: GTSNPN, SVGIG (reference sequence). The CDR3 loop spans 18 amino acids. The receptor was isolated from a human donor with multiple sclerosis. V and J are TRBV30 and TRBJ1-5, with 9 bases fitting TRBD1. Material for sequencing was CD8+ T cells from PBMCs. CDR3 loop: CAWSVPRDRDPINQPQHF. The CDR3 region has the DNA TGTGCCTGGAGTGTACCCCGGGACAGGGACCCTATCAATCAGCCCCAGCATTTT.